This TCR beta chain derives from a study of cytotoxic CD8 clonotypes in ibrutinib-treated CLL. Germline lookup yields CDR1 LNHNV and CDR2 YYDKDF (reference sequence). The CDR3 runs to 17 residues. V was pared by 3 bases and J by 1 base, with 10 bases of the junction left unmatched. TCRdb's table, derived via immunoSEQ multiplex PCR, lists solely in-frame clones and lacks some. The repertoire holds about 63,000 clones, with around 60% as singletons. This clone has a handful of counts. The target antigen is unknown. Study-level results: Against age-matched healthy donors, baseline clonality ran higher and tracked circulating CD8+ T-cell counts. Contraction or stability on treatment was seen for public clonotypes, which were uncommon.

The specimen was PBMCs, collected after 12 months of ibrutinib treatment. The rearrangement uses TRBV15 and TRBJ1-1; the match to TRBD1 covers 8 bases. The TCR sequence derives from a human donor with chronic lymphocytic leukemia. CDR3: CATSSPRTGTGNTEAFF. CDR3 in DNA: TGTGCCACCAGCAGCCCCCGTACCGGGACAGGGAACACTGAAGCTTTCTTT.